A selection of T cell receptor beta chains follows, all from one sample in a study of beta chain features in type 1 diabetes. This table comes from immunoSEQ multiplex PCR, and its TCRdb copy is limited to in-frame clones, with some not included. The sample carries about 160,000 clones, approximately 9.9% recorded once. Material: central memory CD4+ T cells from blood. The source is a woman between 18 and 30 years old in good health. Each CDR3 is given with its conserved first and last residue. D genes are given only for firm matches. Clone size is not always given. Where it is, it says once, few, many or a class for expanded clones.

>.|TRBD2|TRBV18|TRBJ2-7
CASSPQRGSYEQYF
TGTGCCAGCTCACCTCAGCGGGGTAGCTACGAGCAGTACTTC
>few|TRBD2|TRBV4-1|TRBJ2-1
CASSQANLLAGGYSEQFF
TGCGCCAGCAGCCAAGCGAACCTACTAGCGGGAGGGTATAGTGAGCAGTTCTTC
>few|TRBD2|TRBV5-4|TRBJ2-7
CASSLGDYLSYEQYF
TGTGCCAGCAGCTTGGGGGACTACCTATCCTACGAGCAGTACTTC
>.|.|TRBV11-3|TRBJ2-7
CASSLDQGGTGTVSYEQYF
TGTGCCAGCAGCTTAGATCAAGGAGGGACCGGGACTGTGTCCTACGAGCAGTACTTC
>many|TRBD2|TRBV10-3|TRBJ2-1
CAIRSSGRARNEQFF
TGTGCCATCAGGTCTAGCGGGAGGGCCCGCAATGAGCAGTTCTTC
>.|.|TRBV28|TRBJ1-2
CASSFRGYTF
TGTGCCAGCAGTTTCAGGGGCTACACCTTC
>.|TRBD1|TRBV7-3|TRBJ1-6
CASSRQGRNNSPLHF
TGTGCCAGCAGCCGACAGGGGAGAAATAATTCACCCCTCCACTTT
>.|.|TRBV1|TRBJ2-7
CTSSVASGRPPYSYEQYF
TGCACCAGCAGCGTCGCTAGCGGGAGGCCCCCCTACTCCTACGAGCAGTACTTC
>.|TRBD2|TRBV27|TRBJ2-1
CASSRSGSDEQFF
TGTGCCAGCAGTCGTAGCGGGAGTGATGAGCAGTTCTTC
>few|.|TRBV19|TRBJ1-1
CASTLVLNTEAFF
TGTGCCAGTACCTTAGTACTGAACACTGAAGCTTTCTTT
>few|TRBD1|TRBV10-3|TRBJ2-5
CATGTGGSETQYF
TGTGCCACCGGGACAGGGGGCAGCGAGACCCAGTACTTC
>.|.|TRBV18|TRBJ2-2
CASSLQESGELFF
TGTGCCAGCTCACTACAGGAATCCGGGGAGCTGTTTTTT
>many|.|TRBV5-1|TRBJ2-5
CASSSGYLPETQYF
TGCGCCAGCAGCTCGGGGTATCTACCTGAGACCCAGTACTTC
>.|.|TRBV18|TRBJ1-2
CASSPDVPQGGYTF
TGTGCCAGCTCACCGGACGTCCCACAGGGTGGCTACACCTTC
>few|.|TRBV7-8|TRBJ1-1
CASSFPVGVGLQGDTEAFF
TGTGCCAGCAGCTTTCCGGTTGGGGTAGGCCTCCAAGGGGACACTGAAGCTTTCTTT
>.|TRBD1|TRBV5-6|TRBJ2-3
CASSSWDRPTDTQYF
TGTGCCAGCAGCTCCTGGGACAGACCCACGGATACGCAGTATTTT
>few|TRBD1|TRBV6-1|TRBJ2-1
CASSEFGQGNYNEQFF
TGTGCCAGCAGTGAATTCGGACAGGGTAACTACAATGAGCAGTTCTTC
>few|TRBD2|TRBV6-6|TRBJ2-1
CAGRVSGSGEQFF
TGTGCCGGGCGGGTTAGCGGGAGTGGTGAGCAGTTCTTC
>few|.|TRBV9|TRBJ2-3
CASSVHTSTDTQYF
TGTGCCAGCAGCGTTCATACTAGCACAGATACGCAGTATTTT
>few|TRBD2|TRBV5-6|TRBJ2-1
CASSFLAGGAYNEQFF
TGTGCCAGCAGCTTTCTAGCGGGAGGAGCCTACAATGAGCAGTTCTTC
>.|.|TRBV4-1|TRBJ1-1
CASSRFVPGRRNTEAFF
TGCGCCAGCAGCCGCTTCGTACCGGGGAGGAGGAACACTGAAGCTTTCTTT
>few|TRBD1|TRBV11-2|TRBJ1-5
CASSGGTGENQPQHF
TGTGCCAGCAGCGGCGGGACAGGGGAAAATCAGCCCCAGCATTTT
>.|.|TRBV27|TRBJ2-7
CASSLIRGRTYEQYF
TGTGCCAGCAGTTTAATCAGGGGCCGGACCTACGAGCAGTACTTC
>few|TRBD1|TRBV7-9|TRBJ1-6
CASSQVAPWAGGSPLHF
TGCGCCAGCAGCCAAGTGGCACCGTGGGCAGGGGGTTCACCCCTCCACTTT
>few|.|TRBV10-3|TRBJ2-5
CAISESTTDQETQYF
TGTGCCATCAGTGAGTCCACAACAGACCAAGAGACCCAGTACTTC
>few|TRBD1|TRBV7-3|TRBJ2-6
CASSLSLTGAGANVLTF
TGTGCCAGCAGCTTAAGTCTGACAGGGGCTGGGGCCAACGTCCTGACTTTC
>.|TRBD1|TRBV29-1|TRBJ1-1
CSATPGQGNTEAFF
TGCAGCGCCACTCCGGGACAGGGGAACACTGAAGCTTTCTTT
>.|TRBD1|TRBV5-1|TRBJ1-4
CASSYGTGGKDEKLFF
TGCGCCAGCAGCTACGGGACAGGGGGCAAGGATGAAAAACTGTTTTTT
>few|.|TRBV5-4|TRBJ2-7
CASSLRVTGDVSEQYF
TGTGCCAGCAGCTTAAGAGTGACGGGAGATGTGAGCGAGCAGTACTTC
>many|.|TRBV14|TRBJ1-2
CASSQEGDGYTF
TGTGCCAGCAGCCAAGAGGGAGATGGCTACACCTTC
>.|.|TRBV5-6|TRBJ2-2
CASSFSQSGELFF
TGTGCCAGCAGCTTTTCCCAGTCCGGGGAGCTGTTTTTT
>few|TRBD1|TRBV18|TRBJ2-1
CASSPDRGTNEQFF
TGTGCCAGCTCACCTGACAGGGGAACGAATGAGCAGTTCTTC
>few|.|TRBV6-6|TRBJ2-5
CASSSGGKETQYF
TGTGCCAGCAGTTCAGGGGGGAAAGAGACCCAGTACTTC
>.|.|TRBV5-1|TRBJ1-1
CASSSQTNTEAFF
TGCGCCAGCAGCTCACAGACGAACACTGAAGCTTTCTTT
>.|TRBD2|TRBV5-1|TRBJ2-2
CASSLAQRETGELFF
TGCGCCAGCAGCTTGGCCCAGCGGGAGACCGGGGAGCTGTTTTTT
>few|TRBD2|TRBV15|TRBJ2-5
CATSTRGVSGRQETQYF
TGTGCCACCAGCACTCGAGGGGTGAGCGGGAGACAAGAGACCCAGTACTTC
>.|.|TRBV28|TRBJ1-2
CASSLGSGNYGYTF
TGTGCCAGCAGTTTAGGATCAGGGAACTATGGCTACACCTTC
>.|TRBD2|TRBV11-2|TRBJ2-1
CASSYAGTRFNEQFF
TGTGCCAGCAGCTACGCCGGGACTAGATTTAATGAGCAGTTCTTC
>few|TRBD1|TRBV19|TRBJ1-2
CASSRTSGTGSYGYTF
TGTGCCAGTAGCCGGACTTCCGGGACAGGATCTTATGGCTACACCTTC
>few|TRBD2|TRBV5-1|TRBJ2-3
CASSLVASGGSDTQYF
TGCGCCAGCAGCTTGGTGGCTAGCGGGGGATCTGATACGCAGTATTTT
>.|TRBD1|TRBV2|TRBJ1-1
CASSGASGQGLTNTEAFF
TGTGCCAGCAGTGGAGCGTCGGGACAGGGATTAACGAACACTGAAGCTTTCTTT
>many|.|TRBV19|TRBJ2-7
CATLTREKGFYEQYF
TGTGCCACCCTAACGAGGGAGAAGGGTTTCTACGAGCAGTACTTC
>.|TRBD2|TRBV4-1|TRBJ2-3
CASRFSGEDTQYF
TGCGCCAGCAGATTCAGCGGGGAAGATACGCAGTATTTT
>few|TRBD2|TRBV7-2|TRBJ2-1
CASQRGLAGQSSYNEQFF
TGTGCCAGCCAGCGGGGACTAGCGGGTCAGAGCTCCTACAATGAGCAGTTCTTC
>.|.|TRBV5-1|TRBJ2-3
CASSRADRTDGTDTQYF
TGCGCCAGCAGCAGAGCAGACCGGACAGACGGCACAGATACGCAGTATTTT
>.|.|TRBV2|TRBJ1-2
CASSQHDTTFYGYTF
TGTGCCAGCAGTCAGCACGACACCACTTTCTATGGCTACACCTTC
>.|.|TRBV4-3|TRBJ1-1
CASSQGLNRDGNTEAFF
TGCGCCAGCAGCCAGGGGTTAAACAGGGATGGGAACACTGAAGCTTTCTTT
>.|.|TRBV7-2|TRBJ1-2
CASSPYKPGGYTF
TGTGCCAGCAGCCCCTACAAACCGGGAGGCTACACCTTC
>few|TRBD1|TRBV6-5|TRBJ2-1
CAIRGQGAHNEQFF
TGTGCCATCAGGGGACAGGGGGCGCACAATGAGCAGTTCTTC
>medium-sized|TRBD2|TRBV7-9|TRBJ2-7
CASSSGLAGGLEQYF
TGTGCCAGCAGCTCCGGACTAGCGGGGGGGCTCGAGCAGTACTTC
>.|.|TRBV6-5|TRBJ1-2
CASTLSGGGYTF
TGTGCCAGCACCCTCTCCGGGGGTGGCTACACCTTC
>.|.|TRBV15|TRBJ1-2
CATSRDRRGYGYTF
TGTGCCACCAGCAGAGATAGACGGGGCTATGGCTACACCTTC
>few|TRBD2|TRBV14|TRBJ2-3
CASRRGGTDTQYF
TGTGCCAGCAGACGGGGGGGCACAGATACGCAGTATTTT